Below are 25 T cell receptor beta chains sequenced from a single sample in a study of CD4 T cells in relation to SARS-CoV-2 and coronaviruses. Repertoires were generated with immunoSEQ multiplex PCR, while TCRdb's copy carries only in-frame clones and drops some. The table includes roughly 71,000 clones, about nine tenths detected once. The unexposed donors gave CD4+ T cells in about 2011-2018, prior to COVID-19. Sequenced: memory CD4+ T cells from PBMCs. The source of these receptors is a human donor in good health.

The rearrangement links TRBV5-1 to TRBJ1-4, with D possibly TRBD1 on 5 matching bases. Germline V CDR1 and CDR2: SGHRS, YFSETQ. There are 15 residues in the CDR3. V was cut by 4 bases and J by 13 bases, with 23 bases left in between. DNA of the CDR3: TGCGCCAGCAGCCTCCCTACCGGGACGAATGTAGGACTGTTTTTT. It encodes CASSLPTGTNVGLFF.

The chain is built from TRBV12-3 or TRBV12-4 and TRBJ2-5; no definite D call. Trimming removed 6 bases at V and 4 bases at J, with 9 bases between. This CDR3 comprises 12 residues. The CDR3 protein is CASSSIAETQYF. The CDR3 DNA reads TGTGCCAGCAGCAGTATAGCAGAGACCCAGTACTTC.

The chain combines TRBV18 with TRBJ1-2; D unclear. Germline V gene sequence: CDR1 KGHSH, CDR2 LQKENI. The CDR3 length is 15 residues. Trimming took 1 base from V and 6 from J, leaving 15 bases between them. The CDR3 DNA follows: TGTGCCAGCTCACCACGGCAGACCGGTGGGGATGGCTACACCTTC. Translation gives CASSPRQTGGDGYTF.

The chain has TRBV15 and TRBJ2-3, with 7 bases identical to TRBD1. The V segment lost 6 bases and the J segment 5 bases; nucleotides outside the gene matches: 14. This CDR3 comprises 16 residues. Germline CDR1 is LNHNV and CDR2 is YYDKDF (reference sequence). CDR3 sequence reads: CATRDQQGIRGDTQYF. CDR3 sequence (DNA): TGTGCCACCAGAGACCAACAGGGGATTCGGGGAGATACGCAGTATTTT.

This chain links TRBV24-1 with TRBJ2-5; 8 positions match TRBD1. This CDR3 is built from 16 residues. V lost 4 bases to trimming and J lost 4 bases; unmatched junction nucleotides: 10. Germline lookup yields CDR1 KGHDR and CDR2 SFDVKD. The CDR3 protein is CATSESDRGRRETQYF. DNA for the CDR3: TGTGCCACCAGTGAGTCCGACAGGGGACGCAGAGAGACCCAGTACTTC.

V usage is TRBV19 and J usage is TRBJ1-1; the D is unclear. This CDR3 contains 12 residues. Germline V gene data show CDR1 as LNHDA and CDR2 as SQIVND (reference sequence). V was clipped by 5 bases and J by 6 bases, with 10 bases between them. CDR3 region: CASSGLAAEAFF. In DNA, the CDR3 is TGTGCCAGTAGTGGGCTGGCCGCTGAAGCTTTCTTT.

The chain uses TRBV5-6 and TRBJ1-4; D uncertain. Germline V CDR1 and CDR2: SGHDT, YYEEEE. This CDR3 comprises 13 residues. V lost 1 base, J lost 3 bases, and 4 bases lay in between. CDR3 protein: CASSLSPNEKLFF. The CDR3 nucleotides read TGTGCCAGCAGCTTGTCGCCTAATGAAAAACTGTTTTTT.

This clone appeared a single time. This CDR3 reads CASSRPGQTFSGNTIYF. The CDR3 bases are TGTGCCAGTAGTAGACCGGGACAGACTTTCTCTGGAAACACCATATATTTT. The J gene is TRBJ1-3, the V gene TRBV19; 7 bases are shared with TRBD1. J gave up 0 bases and V 4 bases, and 9 bases lay outside the gene matches. Per the germline V gene, CDR1 is LNHDA and CDR2 is SQIVND (reference sequence). CDR3 length: 17 residues.

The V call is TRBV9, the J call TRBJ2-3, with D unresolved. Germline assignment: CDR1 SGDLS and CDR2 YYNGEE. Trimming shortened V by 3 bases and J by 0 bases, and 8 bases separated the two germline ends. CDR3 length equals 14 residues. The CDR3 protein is CASSAQTSTDTQYF. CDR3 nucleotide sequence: TGTGCCAGCAGCGCACAGACTAGCACAGATACGCAGTATTTT. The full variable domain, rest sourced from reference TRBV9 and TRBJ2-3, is DSGVTQTPKHLITATGQRVTLRCSPRSGDLSVYWYQQSLDQGLQFLIQYYNGEERAKGNILERFSAQQFPDLHSELNLSSLELGDSALYFCASSAQTSTDTQYFGPGTRLTVL.

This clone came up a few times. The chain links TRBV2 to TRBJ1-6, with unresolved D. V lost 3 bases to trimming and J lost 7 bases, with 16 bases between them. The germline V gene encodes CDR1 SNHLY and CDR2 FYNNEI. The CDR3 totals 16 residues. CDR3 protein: CASSEIPSYLNSPLHF. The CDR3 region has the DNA TGTGCCAGCAGTGAGATTCCATCATACTTAAATTCACCCCTCCACTTT.

This CDR3 is CATSEQGYTDTQYF. The CDR3 DNA sequence: TGTGCCACCAGTGAACAGGGCTACACAGATACGCAGTATTTT. This rearrangement joins TRBV24-1 to TRBJ2-3, with D possibly TRBD1 on 6 matching bases. CDR1 and CDR2 (germline): KGHDR, SFDVKD. Trimming removed 4 bases at V and 2 bases at J, with 9 bases between. The CDR3 totals 14 residues.

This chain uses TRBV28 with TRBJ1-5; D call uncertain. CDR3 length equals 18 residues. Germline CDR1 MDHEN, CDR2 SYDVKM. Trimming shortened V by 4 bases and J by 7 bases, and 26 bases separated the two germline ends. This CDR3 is CASSSNGRASPLIQPQHF. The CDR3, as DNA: TGTGCCAGCAGTTCGAATGGCCGGGCCTCCCCACTGATACAGCCCCAGCATTTT.

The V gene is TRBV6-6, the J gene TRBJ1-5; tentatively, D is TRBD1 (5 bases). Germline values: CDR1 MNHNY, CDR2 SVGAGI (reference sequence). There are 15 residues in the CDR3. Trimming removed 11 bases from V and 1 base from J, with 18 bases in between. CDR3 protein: CAVRGNDRSNQPQHF. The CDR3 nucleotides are TGTGCCGTAAGAGGGAACGACAGAAGCAATCAGCCCCAGCATTTT.

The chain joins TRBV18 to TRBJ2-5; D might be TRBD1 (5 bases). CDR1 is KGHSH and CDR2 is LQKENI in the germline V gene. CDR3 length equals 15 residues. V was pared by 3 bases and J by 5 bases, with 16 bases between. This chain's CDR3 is CASSPLSRDSETQYF. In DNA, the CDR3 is TGTGCCAGCTCACCCCTCTCCCGCGACAGCGAGACCCAGTACTTC.

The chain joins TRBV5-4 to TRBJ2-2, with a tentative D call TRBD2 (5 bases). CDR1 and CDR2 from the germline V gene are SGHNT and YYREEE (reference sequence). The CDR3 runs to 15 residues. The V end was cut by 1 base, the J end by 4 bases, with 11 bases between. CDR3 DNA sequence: TGTGCCAGCAGCTTGATTCCTAGCATCACCGGGGAGCTGTTTTTT. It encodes CASSLIPSITGELFF.

The CDR3 region has the DNA TGTGCCATCAGTCAACAGTACGAGCAGTACTTC. It is translated as CAISQQYEQYF. V and J are TRBV10-3 and TRBJ2-7; no reliable D call. CDR3 size: 11 residues. Looked up from germline, CDR1 is ENHRY and CDR2 is SYGVKD. V was trimmed by 5 bases and J by 4 bases, leaving 6 bases between them.

CDR3 residues: CASSELDSLAGYTF. DNA for the CDR3: TGTGCCAGCAGTGAATTAGACAGTTTAGCCGGCTACACCTTC. The chain has TRBV25-1 and TRBJ1-2; a weak D match, TRBD1 (5 bases). Germline loops: CDR1 MGHDK, CDR2 SYGVNS. Trimming took off 1 base at V and 8 bases at J, with 14 bases between the two ends. The CDR3 is made up of 14 amino acids.

This CDR3 reads CASSLRDAERLADTQYF. The CDR3 DNA reads TGTGCCAGCAGCTTGAGGGACGCGGAGAGGTTGGCAGATACGCAGTATTTT. The rearrangement links TRBV5-4 to TRBJ2-3; TRBD1 or TRBD2 may be the D gene (5 bases each). V was shortened by 1 base and J by 4 bases, with 19 bases between the two germline ends. Germline V lookup: CDR1 SGHNT, CDR2 YYREEE (reference sequence). This CDR3 is 17 amino acids long. The variable domain in full, with the rest retrieved from reference TRBV5-4 and TRBJ2-3, is ETGVTQSPTHLIKTRGQQVTLRCSSQSGHNTVSWYQQALGQGPQFIFQYYREEENGRGNFPPRFSGLQFPNYSSELNVNALELDDSALYLCASSLRDAERLADTQYFGPGTRLTVL.

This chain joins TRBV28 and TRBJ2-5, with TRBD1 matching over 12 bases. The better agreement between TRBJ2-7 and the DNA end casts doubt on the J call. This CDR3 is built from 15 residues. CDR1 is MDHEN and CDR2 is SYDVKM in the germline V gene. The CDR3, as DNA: TGTGCCAGCAGGCCATTAGGGACAGGGGGCGACGAGCAGTACTTC. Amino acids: CASRPLGTGGDEQYF.

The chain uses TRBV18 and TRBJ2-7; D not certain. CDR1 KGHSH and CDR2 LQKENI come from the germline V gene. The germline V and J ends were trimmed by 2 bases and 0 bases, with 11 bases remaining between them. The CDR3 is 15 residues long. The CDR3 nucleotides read TGTGCCAGCTCACCATCTTCATTCGGCTCCTACGAGCAGTACTTC. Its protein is CASSPSSFGSYEQYF.

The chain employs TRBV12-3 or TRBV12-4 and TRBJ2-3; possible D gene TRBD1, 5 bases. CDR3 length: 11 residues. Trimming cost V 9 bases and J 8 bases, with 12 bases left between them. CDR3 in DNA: TGTGCCAGTTCCCAGGGTGGTACGCAGTATTTT. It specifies CASSQGGTQYF.

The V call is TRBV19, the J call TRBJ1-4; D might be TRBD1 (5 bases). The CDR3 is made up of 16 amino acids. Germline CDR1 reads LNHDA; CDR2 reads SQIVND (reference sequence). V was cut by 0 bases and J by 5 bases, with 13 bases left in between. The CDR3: CASSIDQTGQNEKLFF. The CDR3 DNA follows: TGTGCCAGTAGTATAGATCAAACAGGCCAAAATGAAAAACTGTTTTTT.

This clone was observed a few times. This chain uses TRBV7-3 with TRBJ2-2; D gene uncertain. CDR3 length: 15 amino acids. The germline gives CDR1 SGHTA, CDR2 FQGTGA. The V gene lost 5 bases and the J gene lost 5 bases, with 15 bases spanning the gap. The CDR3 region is CASSRQTGTTGELFF. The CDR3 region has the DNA TGTGCCAGCAGCCGACAAACCGGAACTACCGGGGAGCTGTTTTTT.

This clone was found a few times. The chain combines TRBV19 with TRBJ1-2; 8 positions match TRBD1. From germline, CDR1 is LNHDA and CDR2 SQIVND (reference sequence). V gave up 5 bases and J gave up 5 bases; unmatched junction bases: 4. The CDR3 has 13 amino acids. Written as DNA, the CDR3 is TGTGCCAGTAGTCCCCAGGGGGCGTATGGCTACACCTTC. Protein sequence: CASSPQGAYGYTF.

CDR3 protein: CASSRRVDYGYTF. CDR3 DNA: TGTGCCAGTAGTAGGAGGGTGGACTATGGCTACACCTTC. The V gene is TRBV19, the J gene TRBJ1-2; the D is unclear. Trimming removed 4 bases at V and 3 bases at J, with 9 bases between. This CDR3 spans 13 amino acids. Germline loops: CDR1 LNHDA, CDR2 SQIVND (reference sequence).